This T cell receptor beta chain derives from a study of low-dose radiotherapy and immunotherapy resistance in tumors. Study at large: Every 2 weeks, cohort 1 got 0.5 Gy, reaching 6.5 Gy to the planning target volume.

Alpha- and beta-chain coverage of first-strand cDNA came from TRAV- and TRBV-specific primers. For amplifying TCRs, the PCR ran for 15 to 20 cycles with Phusion, which was used together with a constant-region primer and the adapter on the V primers. mRNA, once isolated, was amplified by in vitro transcription. TCRdb reprocessed the reads via MiXCR and lists one record per CDR3 protein. Of tens of thousands of distinct CDR3 sequences in the sample, 18% were seen once. This clonotype was observed a few times. The germline V gene encodes CDR1 SNHLY and CDR2 FYNNEI. The CDR3 consists of 12 residues. Trimming pared 0 bases from V and 9 bases from J, leaving 6 bases between. Time point specified: before trial treatment. Donors were treated with nivolumab, ipilimumab, aspirin, and low-dose cyclophosphamide and radiotherapy. Tumors of eligible patients were advanced, solid and lacking tumor-infiltrating lymphocytes.

Sequencing used PBMCs, obtained before treatment. This sequence was found in a male donor with prostate cancer. V is TRBV2 and J is TRBJ1-5; D is unresolved. CDR3 nucleotide sequence: TGTGCCAGCAGTGAAGCAGGGTTGCCCCAGCATTTT. Translation: CASSEAGLPQHF. The full variable domain, in which reference TRBV2 and TRBJ1-5 provide the parts outside the CDR3, is EPEVTQTPSHQVTQMGQEVILRCVPISNHLYFYWYRQILGQKVEFLVSFYNNEISEKSEIFDDQFSVERPDGSNFTLKIRSTKLEDSAMYFCASSEAGLPQHFGDGTRLSIL.